This entry lists 21 T cell receptor beta chains sequenced from one sample in a study of breast tumors, draining lymph nodes, adjacent tissues. TCRdb re-called the multiplex PCR reads through MiXCR, storing one row per CDR3 protein. The table records around 17,000 distinct CDR3 sequences, roughly 46% of them present only once. The sample consisted of tumor-adjacent breast tissue. Receptors were obtained from a female donor with breast cancer. Some clones in this sample may be carry-over from other donors' samples.

The V and J genes are TRBV2 and TRBJ2-7; 12 bases line up with TRBD2. V was clipped by 5 bases and J by 0 bases; unmatched bases: 2. The CDR3 runs 15 residues. Germline V gene lookup returns CDR1 SNHLY and CDR2 FYNNEI. The CDR3 DNA is TGTGCCAGCAGTAGGACTAGCGGGAACTCCTACGAGCAGTACTTC. Translated, it gives CASSRTSGNSYEQYF.

This clonotype was detected many times. CDR3 in amino acids: CASSAGGNYGYTF. CDR3 DNA sequence: TGCGCCAGCAGTGCCGGCGGGAACTATGGCTACACCTTC. The J gene is TRBJ1-2, the V gene TRBV10-1, with D uncertain. Germline CDR1 reads WNHNN; CDR2 reads SYGVQD (reference sequence). CDR3 length: 13 amino acids. The V end lost 4 bases, the J end lost 2 bases, and 8 bases lay between the germline ends.

This clonotype was seen once. This chain uses TRBV7-9 with TRBJ2-3; a weak D match, TRBD2 (5 bases). V lost 5 bases and J lost 5, with 14 bases in between. The length of the CDR3 is 14 residues. Germline V gives CDR1 SEHNR, CDR2 FQNEAQ (reference sequence). Written as DNA, the CDR3 is TGTGCCAGCAGCATCCGACATGGGAGAGATACGCAGTATTTT. Translation: CASSIRHGRDTQYF.

In its sample, this clonotype was seen many times. A single base separates this from a much larger clone, so it may be a read error. The chain recombines TRBV6-1 with TRBJ1-2; D might be TRBD1 (6 bases). Germline V gene lookup returns CDR1 MNHNS and CDR2 SASEGT. There are 15 residues in the CDR3. The CDR3 spells CASSQASGQLYGYTF. The CDR3 DNA reads TGTGCCAGCAGTCAAGCGTCTGGACAGCTATATGGCTACACCTTC.

This clonotype showed up many times. The V call is TRBV11-3, the J call TRBJ2-1; 7 nucleotides line up with TRBD1. The CDR3 is made up of 12 amino acids. The ends lost 5 bases at V and 9 bases at J; junction bases unmatched: 4. Germline lookup yields CDR1 SGHNT and CDR2 YENEEA. CDR3 protein: CASSPTGVEQFF. CDR3 nucleotides: TGTGCCAGCAGCCCCACAGGGGTTGAGCAGTTCTTC.

This rearrangement joins TRBV7-2 to TRBJ2-3; TRBD2 aligns across 12 bases. CDR3 length: 19 residues. Germline V gene data show CDR1 as SGHTA and CDR2 as FQGNSA. The V and J ends lost 5 bases and 0 bases, in that order; junction bases with no gene match: 12. CDR3: CASSHRLAGEGCSTDTQYF. The CDR3 bases are TGTGCCAGCAGCCACCGACTAGCGGGGGAGGGGTGTAGCACAGATACGCAGTATTTT.

Relative to its sample, this clonotype is medium-sized (0.01 to 0.1%). The rearrangement links TRBV7-6 to TRBJ1-2, with 7 bases aligning to TRBD1. Trimming removed 5 bases from V and 2 bases from J; junction bases left unmatched: 8. Germline V gene lookup returns CDR1 SGHVS and CDR2 FNYEAQ. This CDR3 spans 15 amino acids. Written as DNA, the CDR3 is TGTGCCAGCAGCACCCAACAGGGGACCAACTATGGCTACACCTTC. It specifies CASSTQQGTNYGYTF. Looking up the rest from reference TRBV7-6 and TRBJ1-2 gives the full variable domain: GAGVSQSPRYKVTKRGQDVALRCDPISGHVSLYWYRQALGQGPEFLTYFNYEAQQDKSGLPNDRFSAERPEGSISTLTIQRTEQRDSAMYRCASSTQQGTNYGYTFGSGTRLTVV.

The genes are TRBV7-6 and TRBJ2-3; possibly TRBD1 or TRBD2 for D (5 bases each). This CDR3 has 14 residues. V was pared by 2 bases and J by 5 bases, with 11 bases between. Germline lookup yields CDR1 SGHVS and CDR2 FNYEAQ. Written as DNA, the CDR3 is TGTGCCAGCAGCTTAATGGGGGAACAAGATACGCAGTATTTT. Protein product: CASSLMGEQDTQYF.

This clonotype was observed many times. V and J are TRBV7-2 and TRBJ2-1, with TRBD2 matching over 7 bases. After removal of 1 base from V and 8 bases from J, the junction contained 17 bases not matched to a gene. The length of the CDR3 is 18 residues. CDR1 SGHTA and CDR2 FQGNSA come from the germline V gene. The CDR3 loop reads CASSLVSAGLAALDEQFF. In DNA, the CDR3 is TGTGCCAGCAGCTTAGTTTCCGCGGGTCTAGCGGCGCTGGATGAGCAGTTCTTC.

The chain combines TRBV5-1 with TRBJ2-7, with TRBD1 identical over 7 bases. The germline V gene encodes CDR1 SGHRS and CDR2 YFSETQ. V dropped 8 bases and J dropped 0; count of bases not matched to a gene: 8. The CDR3 runs 14 residues. The CDR3 bases are TGCGCCAGTCAACCGACAGGGAACTCCTACGAGCAGTACTTC. Translating gives CASQPTGNSYEQYF.

This clonotype has at least ten counts. The V gene is TRBV5-1, the J gene TRBJ1-4, with TRBD1 matching over 8 bases. The CDR3 sequence is 17 residues long. J gave up 2 bases and V 3 bases, and 9 bases lay outside the gene matches. Germline V CDR1 and CDR2: SGHRS, YFSETQ. The CDR3 DNA follows: TGCGCCAGCAGCTACGGATTACAGGGGGGGACTAATGAAAAACTGTTTTTT. Its translation: CASSYGLQGGTNEKLFF.

This rearrangement joins TRBV9 to TRBJ2-5; 11 positions match TRBD2. Trimming at V came to 0 bases and at J to 7 bases, leaving 11 bases not matched to a gene. The germline V gene has CDR1 SGDLS and CDR2 YYNGEE. This CDR3 has 17 amino acids. CDR3 region: CASSVGVSGGEAGTQYF. CDR3 in DNA: TGTGCCAGCAGCGTAGGGGTTAGCGGGGGGGAAGCCGGGACCCAGTACTTC.

In this sample, this clonotype is medium-sized (0.01 to 0.1%). The rearrangement joins TRBV4-3 to TRBJ2-3; 10 bases are shared with TRBD2. V trimming: 4 bases; J trimming: 3 bases; junction bases outside the gene matches: 7. The CDR3 covers 16 residues. CDR1 is LGHNA, CDR2 YSLEER, per germline. The CDR3 protein is CASSLGTSAVTDTQYF. Here the CDR3 DNA reads TGCGCCAGCAGCCTTGGGACTAGCGCGGTTACAGATACGCAGTATTTT.

This clonotype has at least ten counts. The rearrangement joins TRBV27 to TRBJ2-5; maybe TRBD2 (6 bases). This CDR3 contains 15 residues. V dropped 3 bases and J dropped 5 bases, with 16 bases sitting between them. Germline values: CDR1 MNHEY, CDR2 SMNVEV (reference sequence). The CDR3 sequence is CASSFSGGVVETQYF. CDR3 in DNA: TGTGCCAGCAGTTTTTCAGGAGGGGTGGTGGAGACCCAGTACTTC.

This clonotype was seen just once. The DNA of the CDR3 is TGTGCCAGCAGTTACTCGATTGCGACAGGGGGCACTGGCTACACCTTC. This encodes CASSYSIATGGTGYTF. This chain uses TRBV6-2 or TRBV6-3 with TRBJ1-2, with 10 bases that match TRBD1. Germline trimming cut 0 bases from V and 7 bases from J; bases unmatched to any gene: 8. Germline lookup yields CDR1 MNHEY and CDR2 SVGEGT. This CDR3 is built from 16 residues.

In its sample, this clonotype was seen many times. The V and J genes are TRBV27 and TRBJ2-6, with D perhaps matching TRBD1 (6 bases). The germline CDR1 and CDR2 sequences are MNHEY and SMNVEV (reference sequence). CDR3 length equals 18 residues. V was shortened by 0 bases and J by 2 bases, with 14 bases between the two germline ends. The CDR3 DNA sequence: TGTGCCAGCAGTTTATCCCCTTTCACAGGGACTGGGGCCAACGTCCTGACTTTC. Its protein product is CASSLSPFTGTGANVLTF.

This clonotype appeared many times. V is TRBV9 and J is TRBJ2-1; D is possibly TRBD1 or TRBD2 (7 bases each). The germline V and J ends were trimmed by 3 bases and 11 bases, with 21 bases remaining between them. Per the germline V gene, CDR1 is SGDLS and CDR2 is YYNGEE. The CDR3 sequence is 15 residues long. The CDR3 DNA follows: TGTGCCAGCAGCGCAGGGGGGGGGCCCCCAGATAAGCAGTTCTTC. This codes for CASSAGGGPPDKQFF.

This clonotype was seen ten or more times. One base away lies a much larger clone, so this may be a sequencing read error. The chain joins TRBV25-1 to TRBJ1-2; D gene ambiguous. The V gene lost 5 bases and the J gene lost 0 bases, with 7 bases spanning the gap. The CDR3 is made up of 13 amino acids. Germline V gene data show CDR1 as MGHDK and CDR2 as SYGVNS. CDR3 region: CASSSGTNYGYTF. The CDR3 DNA is TGTGCCAGCAGTTCGGGGACTAACTATGGCTACACCTTC.

This clonotype was found many times. With a much larger clone just one base away, this may be a read error. V and J are TRBV20-1 and TRBJ2-1; D unresolved. This CDR3 is 14 amino acids long. Trimming removed 2 bases from V and 9 bases from J, with 17 bases in between. Germline V gene sequence: CDR1 DFQATT, CDR2 SNEGSKA (reference sequence). CDR3 sequence (DNA): TGCAGTGCTAGAATAGATATTGGTAGTACTGAGCAGTTCTTC. It translates to CSARIDIGSTEQFF.

In its sample, this clonotype is medium-sized. V usage is TRBV11-3 and J usage is TRBJ1-4, with D hard to call. The germline V gene encodes CDR1 SGHNT and CDR2 YENEEA. Trimming took off 4 bases at V and 2 bases at J, with 14 bases between the two ends. The CDR3 sequence is 16 residues long. CDR3: CASSSFKGGTNEKLFF. The CDR3 bases are TGTGCCAGCAGCTCTTTTAAAGGTGGCACTAATGAAAAACTGTTTTTT.

This chain joins TRBV6-1 and TRBJ1-4; D not resolved. V was trimmed by 8 bases and J by 2 bases, leaving 12 bases between them. CDR3 length: 14 residues. Germline V CDR1 and CDR2: MNHNS, SASEGT. CDR3 residues: CASGPVATNEKLFF. CDR3 coding DNA: TGTGCCAGCGGGCCTGTTGCGACTAATGAAAAACTGTTTTTT.